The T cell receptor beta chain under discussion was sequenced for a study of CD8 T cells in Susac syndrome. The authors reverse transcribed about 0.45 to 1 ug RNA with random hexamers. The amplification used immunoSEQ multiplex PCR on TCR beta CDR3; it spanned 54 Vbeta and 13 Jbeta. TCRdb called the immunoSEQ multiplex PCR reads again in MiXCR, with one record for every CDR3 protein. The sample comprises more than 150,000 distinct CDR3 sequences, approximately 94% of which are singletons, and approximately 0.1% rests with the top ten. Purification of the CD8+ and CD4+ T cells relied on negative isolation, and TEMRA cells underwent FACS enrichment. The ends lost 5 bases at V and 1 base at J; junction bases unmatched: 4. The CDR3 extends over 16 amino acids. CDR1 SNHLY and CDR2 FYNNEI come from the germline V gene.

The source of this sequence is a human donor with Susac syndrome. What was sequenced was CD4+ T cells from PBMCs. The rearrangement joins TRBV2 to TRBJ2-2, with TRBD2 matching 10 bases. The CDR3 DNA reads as TGTGCCAGCAGTAAGATAGCGGGGGGGAACACCGGGGAGCTGTTTTTT. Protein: CASSKIAGGNTGELFF.